A selection of T cell receptor beta chains follows, all from one sample in a study of T cells in Graves' hyperthyroidism and ophthalmopathy. Each CDR3 protein is one row after TCRdb ran MiXCR on the multiplex PCR reads. Among under 350,000 distinct CDR3 sequences listed, 15% to 20% were seen once. The sequenced sample consisted of blood. These receptors were taken from a woman between 45 and 60 years old with Graves' hyperthyroidism. CDR3s include the opening cysteine and the closing phenylalanine or tryptophan. D genes are given only for firm matches. The size entry is marked missing in some rows and otherwise reads once, few, many or a size class.

d_call: TRBD2; clone_size: many; j_call: TRBJ2-5; v_call: TRBV20-1; cdr3_aa: CSAPTSGGRETQYF; cdr3_nt: TGCAGTGCCCCCACTAGCGGGGGGCGAGAGACCCAGTACTTC
d_call: .; clone_size: .; j_call: TRBJ1-3; v_call: TRBV19; cdr3_aa: CATSSWGAPLPGNTIYF; cdr3_nt: TGTGCCACGAGTTCGTGGGGGGCCCCACTGCCTGGAAACACCATATATTTT
d_call: .; clone_size: many; j_call: TRBJ2-5; v_call: TRBV18; cdr3_aa: CASSPDTETQETQYF; cdr3_nt: TGTGCCAGCTCACCAGACACGGAGACCCAAGAGACCCAGTACTTC
d_call: .; clone_size: many; j_call: TRBJ1-1; v_call: TRBV20-1; cdr3_aa: CSARLSGEGAETEAFF; cdr3_nt: TGCAGTGCTAGATTGTCAGGGGAAGGCGCGGAGACTGAAGCTTTCTTT
d_call: TRBD2; clone_size: few; j_call: TRBJ2-1; v_call: TRBV13; cdr3_aa: CASSSGRANEQFF; cdr3_nt: TGTGCCAGCAGTAGCGGGAGGGCCAATGAGCAGTTCTTC
d_call: TRBD1; clone_size: many; j_call: TRBJ1-1; v_call: TRBV20-1; cdr3_aa: CSARTGTGDTEAFF; cdr3_nt: TGCAGTGCTAGAACCGGGACAGGGGACACTGAAGCTTTCTTT
d_call: TRBD1; clone_size: few; j_call: TRBJ2-2; v_call: TRBV19; cdr3_aa: CASKTGFGTGELFF; cdr3_nt: TGTGCCAGTAAGACAGGGTTTGGGACCGGGGAGCTGTTTTTT
d_call: TRBD2; clone_size: .; j_call: TRBJ2-2; v_call: TRBV9; cdr3_aa: CASSVLAAATGELFF; cdr3_nt: TGTGCCAGCAGCGTACTAGCGGCGGCCACCGGGGAGCTGTTTTTT
d_call: .; clone_size: .; j_call: TRBJ2-3; v_call: TRBV2; cdr3_aa: CASFGLAQESDTQYF; cdr3_nt: TGTGCCAGCTTCGGGCTAGCTCAGGAGTCAGATACGCAGTATTTT
d_call: TRBD1; clone_size: few; j_call: TRBJ2-1; v_call: TRBV20-1; cdr3_aa: CSASGTANLNEQFF; cdr3_nt: TGCAGTGCTTCCGGGACAGCGAACCTCAATGAGCAGTTCTTC
d_call: .; clone_size: .; j_call: TRBJ1-2; v_call: TRBV9; cdr3_aa: CASSVGYRDYGYTF; cdr3_nt: TGTGCCAGCAGCGTAGGGTATAGGGACTATGGCTACACCTTC
d_call: .; clone_size: .; j_call: TRBJ2-7; v_call: TRBV20-1; cdr3_aa: CSASRLGFQLEQYF; cdr3_nt: TGCAGTGCTAGCAGATTGGGTTTCCAATTGGAGCAGTACTTC
d_call: .; clone_size: .; j_call: TRBJ2-1; v_call: TRBV25-1; cdr3_aa: CASSEQGHEQFF; cdr3_nt: TGTGCCAGCAGTGAACAGGGCCATGAGCAGTTCTTC
d_call: TRBD2; clone_size: many; j_call: TRBJ2-1; v_call: TRBV2; cdr3_aa: CASRTGLAGYNEQFF; cdr3_nt: TGTGCCAGCAGGACGGGACTAGCGGGGTACAATGAGCAGTTCTTC
d_call: .; clone_size: many; j_call: TRBJ1-2; v_call: TRBV12-3/TRBV12-4; cdr3_aa: CASSRTDLQGYTF; cdr3_nt: TGTGCCAGCAGTCGGACGGACCTCCAGGGCTACACCTTC
d_call: .; clone_size: many; j_call: TRBJ2-5; v_call: TRBV11-1; cdr3_aa: CASSETQGSGETQYF; cdr3_nt: TGTGCCAGCAGCGAAACTCAGGGGAGTGGGGAGACCCAGTACTTC
d_call: TRBD2; clone_size: .; j_call: TRBJ2-5; v_call: TRBV5-5; cdr3_aa: CASSGPGTSGWETQYF; cdr3_nt: TGTGCCAGCAGCGGCCCTGGGACTAGCGGTTGGGAGACCCAGTACTTC
d_call: .; clone_size: .; j_call: TRBJ2-3; v_call: TRBV28; cdr3_aa: CASSLTSLPDTQYF; cdr3_nt: TGTGCCAGCAGCCTGACTAGTCTGCCAGATACGCAGTATTTT
d_call: .; clone_size: .; j_call: TRBJ2-2; v_call: TRBV3-1; cdr3_aa: CASSQEVNTGELFF; cdr3_nt: TGTGCCAGCAGCCAAGAGGTCAATACCGGGGAGCTGTTTTTT
d_call: TRBD2; clone_size: .; j_call: TRBJ2-5; v_call: TRBV5-1; cdr3_aa: CASSVGGGSLETQYF; cdr3_nt: TGCGCCAGCAGCGTTGGGGGGGGGTCGTTAGAGACCCAGTACTTC
d_call: TRBD1; clone_size: .; j_call: TRBJ1-4; v_call: TRBV5-1; cdr3_aa: CASSFGTGSEKLFF; cdr3_nt: TGCGCCAGCAGCTTCGGGACAGGTTCGGAAAAACTGTTTTTT
d_call: TRBD1; clone_size: .; j_call: TRBJ1-6; v_call: TRBV5-5; cdr3_aa: CASSPSDRVGSPLHF; cdr3_nt: TGTGCCAGCAGCCCCTCGGACAGGGTGGGATCACCCCTCCACTTT